The 5 T cell receptor beta chains in this list originate from one sample, sequenced in a study of control samples from healthy donors and cancer patients. The repertoire was sequenced with immunoSEQ multiplex PCR; TCRdb's copy has only in-frame clones and lacks some. The sample lists about 180,000 clones; 80% to 95% were seen once. Material for sequencing was blood. These receptors came from a middle-aged woman in good health.

This clone has just one count. The rearrangement links TRBV1 to TRBJ1-3; the DNA was not compared with TRBD1, the D call given in the table. TRBV1 is listed as a pseudogene. The CDR3 runs to 17 residues. In nucleotides, the CDR3 is TGCACCAGCAGCCAGCTCTTACTGCGGACAACAGGAAACACCATATATTTT. Translated, it gives CTSSQLLLRTTGNTIYF.

This clone was counted a few times. The chain couples TRBV6-5 to TRBJ1-5; D is unclear. CDR3 length equals 15 residues. Per the germline V gene, CDR1 is MNHEY and CDR2 is SVGAGI. The V end lost 0 bases, the J end lost 6 bases, and 12 bases lay between the germline ends. CDR3 sequence: CASSYSNIKGQPQHF. CDR3 nucleotide sequence: TGTGCCAGCAGTTACTCGAATATCAAGGGTCAGCCCCAGCATTTT.

V usage is TRBV5-1 and J usage is TRBJ1-4; 7 positions agree with TRBD1. CDR1 SGHRS and CDR2 YFSETQ come from the germline V gene. The CDR3 length is 14 residues. V lost 4 bases, J lost 4 bases, and 4 bases stayed unmatched. The CDR3 region has the DNA TGCGCCAGCAGCGGGGGACAGATTAATGAAAAACTGTTTTTT. Its protein is CASSGGQINEKLFF. Based on the CDR3 plus reference TRBV5-1 and TRBJ1-4, the full variable domain is KAGVTQTPRYLIKTRGQQVTLSCSPISGHRSVSWYQQTPGQGLQFLFEYFSETQRNKGNFPGRFSGRQFSNSRSEMNVSTLELGDSALYLCASSGGQINEKLFFGSGTQLSVL.

The V gene is TRBV10-3, the J gene TRBJ1-2; no clear D. Trimming removed 2 bases from V and 8 bases from J, with 18 bases in between. The CDR3 runs to 15 residues. Germline CDR1 and CDR2: ENHRY and SYGVKD. For the CDR3, the DNA is TGTGCCATCAGTGAGATAAGTGTTGCCCCCTCCGGCTACACCTTC. Its translation is CAISEISVAPSGYTF.

This clone was observed a single time. The CDR3 protein is CASGLGLRDGELFF. The CDR3 DNA sequence: TGTGCTAGTGGTTTGGGGCTTCGGGACGGGGAGCTGTTTTTT. This chain links TRBV12-5 with TRBJ2-2; D perhaps matches TRBD2 (5 bases). CDR3 length: 14 residues. Germline CDR1 and CDR2: LGHNT and FRNRAP. Deletions cut 1 base from V and 7 bases from J, with 10 bases between.